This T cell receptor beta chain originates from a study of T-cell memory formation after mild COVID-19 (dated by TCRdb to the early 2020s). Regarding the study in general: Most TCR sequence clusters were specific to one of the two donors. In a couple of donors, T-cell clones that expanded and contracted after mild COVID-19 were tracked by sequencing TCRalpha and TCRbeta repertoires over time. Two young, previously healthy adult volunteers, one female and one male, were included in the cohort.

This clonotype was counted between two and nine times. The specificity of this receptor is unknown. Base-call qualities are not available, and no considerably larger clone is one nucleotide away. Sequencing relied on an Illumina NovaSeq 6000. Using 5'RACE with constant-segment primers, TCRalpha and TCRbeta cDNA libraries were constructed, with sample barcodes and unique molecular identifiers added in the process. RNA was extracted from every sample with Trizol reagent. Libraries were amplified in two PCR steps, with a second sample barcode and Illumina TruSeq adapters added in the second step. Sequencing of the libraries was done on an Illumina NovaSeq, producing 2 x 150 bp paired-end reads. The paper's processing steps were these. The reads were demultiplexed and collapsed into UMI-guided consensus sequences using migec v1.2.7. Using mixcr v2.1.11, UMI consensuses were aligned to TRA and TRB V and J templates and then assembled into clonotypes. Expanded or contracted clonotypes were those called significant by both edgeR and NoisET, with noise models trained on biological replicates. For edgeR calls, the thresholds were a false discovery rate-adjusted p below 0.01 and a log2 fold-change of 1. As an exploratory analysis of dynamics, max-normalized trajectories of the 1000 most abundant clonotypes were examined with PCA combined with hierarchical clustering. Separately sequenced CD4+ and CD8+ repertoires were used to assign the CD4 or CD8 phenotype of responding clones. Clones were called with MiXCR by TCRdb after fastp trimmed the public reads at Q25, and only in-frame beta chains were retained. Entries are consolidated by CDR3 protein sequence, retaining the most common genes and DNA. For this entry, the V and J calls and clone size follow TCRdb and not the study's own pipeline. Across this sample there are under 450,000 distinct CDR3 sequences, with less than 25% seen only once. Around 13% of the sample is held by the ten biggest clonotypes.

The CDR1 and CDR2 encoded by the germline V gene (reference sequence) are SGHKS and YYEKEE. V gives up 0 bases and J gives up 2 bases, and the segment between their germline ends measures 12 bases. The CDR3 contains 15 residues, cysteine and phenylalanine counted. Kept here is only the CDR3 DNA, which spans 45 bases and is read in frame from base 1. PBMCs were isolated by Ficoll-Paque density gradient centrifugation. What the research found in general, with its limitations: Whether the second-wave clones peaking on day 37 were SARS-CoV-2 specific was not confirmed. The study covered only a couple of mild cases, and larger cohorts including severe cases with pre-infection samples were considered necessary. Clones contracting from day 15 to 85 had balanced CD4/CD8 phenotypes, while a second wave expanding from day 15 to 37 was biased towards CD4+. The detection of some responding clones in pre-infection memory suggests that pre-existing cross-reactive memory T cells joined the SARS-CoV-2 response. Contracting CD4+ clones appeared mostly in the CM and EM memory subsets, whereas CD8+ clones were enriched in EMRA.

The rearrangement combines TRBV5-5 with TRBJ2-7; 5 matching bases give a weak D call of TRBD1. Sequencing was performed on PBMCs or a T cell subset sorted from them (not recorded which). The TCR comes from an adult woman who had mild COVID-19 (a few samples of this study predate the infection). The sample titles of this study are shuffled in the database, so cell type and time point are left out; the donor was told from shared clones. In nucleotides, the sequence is TGTGCCAGCAGCTTGGATGGGAAGGGGACCTACGAGCAGTACTTC. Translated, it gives CASSLDGKGTYEQYF.